The present entry profiles one T cell receptor beta chain with its context. This clone has only a few counts. Its antigen is not yet known. Base qualities are missing; no much larger clone stands one base away. The germline V gene gives CDR1 as SGDLS and CDR2 as YYNGEE. There are 13 amino acids in the CDR3, from cysteine to phenylalanine inclusive. The sequence is cut down to CDR3 DNA, 39 bases in frame from base 1. V is pared back by 0 bases and J by 7 bases, with 8 bases lying between the germline termini. The record originates from a study of vaccination effects on CD4 cells after COVID-19 (dated by TCRdb to between 2020 and 2023). Turning to the overall study: Two doses of either the BNT162b2 or the mRNA-1273 mRNA SARS-CoV-2 vaccine were administered to participants. A total of 10 COVID-19 convalescent patients and a handful of SARS-CoV-2-naive healthy vaccine recipients were included in the full study. Cultures from other donors in the study were sequenced using the Oncomine TCR Beta short-read assay on an Illumina iSeq 100. SARS-CoV-2 spike-specific CD4+ TCR repertoires from before and after mRNA vaccination were compared in COVID-19 convalescent patients and in infection-naive vaccine recipients. Pre-vaccine samples were collected from a couple of convalescent patients 16 days and one week before the first dose, corresponding to 142 and 148 days after COVID-19 diagnosis. General findings and caveats noted by the study authors: In convalescent patients, the post-vaccine spike-reactive repertoire was composed mainly of new vaccine-induced clones that were largely distinct from infection-induced clones. Clones induced by infection and clones induced by vaccination both contracted markedly at late timepoints after vaccination, which fits with T cell responses waning over time. Limitations of the study were the small number of convalescent patients and the absence of early post-infection timepoints.

The ViraFEST assay stimulated PBMC with viral peptide pools and then used TCR sequencing to identify antigen-specific CD4+ T cell clonotypes by expansion. After less than 13 days of culture, CD4+ T cells were isolated with the EasySep CD4+ T cell isolation kit. Convalescent patients had PCR-confirmed SARS-CoV-2 infection between March and December 2020, before Alpha, Beta and Delta variants emerged in the United States. A few million PBMC per well were cultured with roughly 10 ug/ml peptides in IMDM containing roughly 5% human AB serum, approximately 10 IU/ml IL-2 and gentamicin. Half of the culture medium was replaced with fresh IL-2-containing medium on days 3 and 7. Unless noted otherwise, every peptide stimulation condition was cultured in triplicate wells. Using Ficoll-Paque Plus gradient centrifugation, PBMC were separated from whole blood and then either used fresh or cryopreserved at -140C. Overlapping peptide pools spanned the spike proteins of SARS-CoV-2 and the common cold coronaviruses HCoV-NL63, HCoV-OC43 and HCoV-229E. The QIAamp micro DNA kit was used to extract genomic DNA from the cultured CD4+ T cells.

Libraries were constructed by the immunoSEQ multiplex PCR assay. TCR beta CDR3 sequencing was performed on DNA from the cultured, isolated CD4+ T cells. The paper's data handling went like this. The analysis removed non-productive TCR sequences, trimmed reads to the CDR3 region, and retained only CDR3s that were 7 or more amino acids long. Antigen-specific clonotypes were identified with the MANAFEST web app by comparing expansion in peptide wells against reference cultures. Positive clones required FDR<0.05 expansion versus reference and all other wells, odds ratio above 5, and frequency above 0.1% in two replicate wells. A clonotype was called cross-reactive if it was significantly expanded both in SARS-CoV-2 spike wells and in at least one common cold coronavirus spike condition. CDR3 similarity was assessed by Levenshtein distance with the stringdist R package, and unrooted trees were built with ape in R 3.6.1. TCRdb provides this immuneACCESS table in a form limited to in-frame rearrangements. Some clones are lacking; in checked studies, under half of them reflect an unresolved V gene, and why the rest are absent is not known. V and J calls and clone size are given by that table; D and trimming were obtained from the DNA. The sample yields roughly 24,000 clones; around 76% were counted once. The biggest ten clones account for roughly 15% of the sample.

This chain is built from TRBV9 and TRBJ2-1; no D gene call is confident. The sequence derives from a human donor who had a prior SARS-CoV-2 infection. Sample: CD4+ T cells from PBMCs cultured with SARS-CoV-2 spike peptides, taken before COVID-19 vaccination. Sample cell subset or site, as interpreted from the label and publication: SARS-CoV-2 spike overlapping peptide pool stimulation. The nucleotides read TGTGCCAGCAGCGTAGAGGAGAGAAATGAGCAGTTCTTC. This codes for CASSVEERNEQFF.